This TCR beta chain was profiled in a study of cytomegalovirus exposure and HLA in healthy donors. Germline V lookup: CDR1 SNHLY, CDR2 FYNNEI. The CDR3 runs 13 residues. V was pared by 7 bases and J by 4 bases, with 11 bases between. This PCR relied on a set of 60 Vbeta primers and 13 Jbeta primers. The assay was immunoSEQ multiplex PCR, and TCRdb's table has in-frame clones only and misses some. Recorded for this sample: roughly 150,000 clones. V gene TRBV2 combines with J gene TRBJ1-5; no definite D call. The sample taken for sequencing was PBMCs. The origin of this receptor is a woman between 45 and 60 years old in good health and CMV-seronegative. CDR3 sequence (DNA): TGTGCCAGCAAGATGAACCTAAATCAGCCCCAGCATTTT. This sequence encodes CASKMNLNQPQHF.